The source of this T cell receptor (beta chain) is a study of glioma-infiltrating T cells. Across the study: Blood libraries targeted 4.5- to 10-fold coverage of 910,000 or so T cells.

Study outcomes and limitations: A blood CDR3 motif signature was depleted in highly divergent patients. Non-neoplastic patients had below-expected tissue-blood divergence, while all gliomas exceeded expectation.

The CDR3 runs 18 residues. Germline CDR1 and CDR2: DFQATT and SNEGSKA (reference sequence). The J segment lost 0 bases and the V segment lost 2 bases, leaving 9 bases of the junction unmatched. Using RNA template, CDR3s of TCR alpha and beta were amplified with iRepertoire arm-PCR. Each CDR3 protein gets one entry after TCRdb re-called the multiplex PCR reads with MiXCR. The sample has roughly 350,000 distinct CDR3 sequences; 41% are singletons. This clonotype was seen only a few times. What it recognizes is unknown. This receptor was taken from a human donor with low-grade glioma or glioblastoma, undergoing nonglioma brain surgery, or in good health (not recorded which). The sequenced material came from glioma tissue, nonneoplastic brain tissue, or PBMCs (not recorded which). The chain carries TRBV20-1 and TRBJ1-5; 11 positions match TRBD1. CDR3 protein: CSARFPGQGDYSNQPQHF. As DNA, the CDR3 is TGCAGTGCTAGATTTCCGGGACAGGGGGATTATAGCAATCAGCCCCAGCATTTT.